This is a list of T cell receptor beta chains from one sample in a study of CD8 T cells in ankylosing spondylitis. TCRdb used MiXCR to reprocess the 5' RACE reads, holding one entry per CDR3 protein. The sample yields about 400,000 distinct CDR3 sequences, about a fifth seen once. The sequenced sample was blood, either unsorted or a sorted T cell fraction (not recorded which). The source is a male donor with ankylosing spondylitis. Each CDR3 is given with its conserved first and last residue. Fields, in order: clone size, V gene, D gene, CDR3 length, J gene, CDR3 protein, CDR3 DNA. The D gene is left open where the match is weak. Expanded clones get a size class; other rows say once, few or many, or leave the size out.

clone size: NA; V gene: TRBV20-1; D gene: TRBD2; CDR3 length: 15; J gene: TRBJ2-1; CDR3 protein: CSARDRGLADNEQFF; CDR3 DNA: TGCAGTGCTAGAGATCGGGGACTAGCGGACAATGAGCAGTTCTTC
clone size: few; V gene: TRBV3-1; D gene: NA; CDR3 length: 14; J gene: TRBJ2-5; CDR3 protein: CASSQRGGQETQYF; CDR3 DNA: TGTGCCAGCAGCCAAAGGGGAGGCCAAGAGACCCAGTACTTC
clone size: NA; V gene: TRBV5-1; D gene: NA; CDR3 length: 15; J gene: TRBJ1-6; CDR3 protein: CASSLAPGSLPPLHF; CDR3 DNA: TGCGCCAGCAGCTTGGCCCCAGGGAGTTTACCACCCCTCCACTTT
clone size: few; V gene: TRBV7-8; D gene: TRBD1; CDR3 length: 15; J gene: TRBJ2-7; CDR3 protein: CASSRGQVASYEQYF; CDR3 DNA: TGTGCCAGCAGCCGAGGACAGGTCGCTTCCTACGAGCAGTACTTC
clone size: NA; V gene: TRBV20-1; D gene: NA; CDR3 length: 15; J gene: TRBJ2-7; CDR3 protein: CSARDHGAPLHEQYF; CDR3 DNA: TGCAGTGCTAGAGATCATGGGGCCCCGCTCCACGAGCAGTACTTC
clone size: few; V gene: TRBV5-1; D gene: NA; CDR3 length: 16; J gene: TRBJ2-5; CDR3 protein: CASSLAAEMSRGAQYF; CDR3 DNA: TGCGCCAGCAGCTTGGCCGCGGAGATGTCACGTGGGGCCCAGTACTTC
clone size: many; V gene: TRBV5-1; D gene: NA; CDR3 length: 15; J gene: TRBJ2-7; CDR3 protein: CASSLSGGATYEQYF; CDR3 DNA: TGCGCCAGCAGCTTGTCTGGCGGAGCGACCTACGAGCAGTACTTC
clone size: NA; V gene: TRBV29-1; D gene: NA; CDR3 length: 13; J gene: TRBJ2-7; CDR3 protein: CSANTVAGVEQYF; CDR3 DNA: TGCAGCGCTAATACGGTTGCAGGGGTAGAGCAGTACTTC
clone size: few; V gene: TRBV3-1; D gene: NA; CDR3 length: 14; J gene: TRBJ2-3; CDR3 protein: CASSQSSWGDTQYF; CDR3 DNA: TGTGCCAGCAGCCAGTCTAGCTGGGGTGATACGCAGTATTTT
clone size: NA; V gene: TRBV6-1; D gene: TRBD1; CDR3 length: 17; J gene: TRBJ2-5; CDR3 protein: CASSEFRSQGAGETQYF; CDR3 DNA: TGTGCCAGCAGTGAGTTCAGAAGCCAGGGGGCGGGGGAGACCCAGTACTTC
clone size: NA; V gene: TRBV5-1; D gene: NA; CDR3 length: 14; J gene: TRBJ1-4; CDR3 protein: CASSFTGRGEKLFF; CDR3 DNA: TGCGCCAGCAGCTTTACAGGGAGGGGAGAAAAACTGTTTTTT
clone size: few; V gene: TRBV28; D gene: TRBD2; CDR3 length: 14; J gene: TRBJ2-1; CDR3 protein: CASSSTRAGDEQFF; CDR3 DNA: TGTGCCAGCAGTTCGACTAGAGCGGGAGATGAGCAGTTCTTC
clone size: NA; V gene: TRBV4-1; D gene: TRBD1; CDR3 length: 15; J gene: TRBJ2-7; CDR3 protein: CASRPRTGDLAEQYF; CDR3 DNA: TGCGCCAGCAGACCGAGGACAGGGGACCTTGCCGAGCAGTACTTC
clone size: many; V gene: TRBV27; D gene: TRBD2; CDR3 length: 17; J gene: TRBJ2-3; CDR3 protein: CASSSRTSGGSTDTQYF; CDR3 DNA: TGTGCCAGCAGTTCCCGGACTAGCGGGGGTAGCACAGATACGCAGTATTTT
clone size: many; V gene: TRBV12-3/TRBV12-4; D gene: TRBD2; CDR3 length: 15; J gene: TRBJ2-5; CDR3 protein: CASSLWASGKETQYF; CDR3 DNA: TGTGCCAGCAGTTTATGGGCTAGCGGGAAGGAGACCCAGTACTTC
clone size: few; V gene: TRBV6-5; D gene: TRBD2; CDR3 length: 15; J gene: TRBJ2-7; CDR3 protein: CASSYSSGNSYEQYF; CDR3 DNA: TGTGCCAGCAGTTACTCGAGCGGGAACTCCTACGAGCAGTACTTC
clone size: few; V gene: TRBV11-2; D gene: NA; CDR3 length: 14; J gene: TRBJ1-1; CDR3 protein: CASSLSRVWTEAFF; CDR3 DNA: TGTGCCAGCAGCTTATCACGGGTCTGGACTGAAGCTTTCTTT
clone size: NA; V gene: TRBV20-1; D gene: NA; CDR3 length: 14; J gene: TRBJ2-2; CDR3 protein: CSARRHENTGELFF; CDR3 DNA: TGCAGTGCAAGGAGGCACGAGAACACCGGGGAGCTGTTTTTT
clone size: few; V gene: TRBV7-9; D gene: NA; CDR3 length: 14; J gene: TRBJ2-3; CDR3 protein: CASSPQAAGDTQYF; CDR3 DNA: TGTGCCAGCAGCCCGCAGGCGGCGGGAGATACGCAGTATTTT
clone size: few; V gene: TRBV18; D gene: NA; CDR3 length: 14; J gene: TRBJ1-1; CDR3 protein: CASRFGTTGTEAFF; CDR3 DNA: TGTGCCAGCCGCTTCGGGACGACGGGCACTGAAGCTTTCTTT
clone size: NA; V gene: TRBV6-5; D gene: NA; CDR3 length: 16; J gene: TRBJ1-2; CDR3 protein: CASSYSIQGRGYGYTF; CDR3 DNA: TGTGCCAGCAGTTACTCGATTCAGGGGCGAGGGTATGGCTACACCTTC
clone size: NA; V gene: TRBV5-1; D gene: NA; CDR3 length: 15; J gene: TRBJ2-2; CDR3 protein: CASSPDGENTGELFF; CDR3 DNA: TGCGCCAGCAGCCCCGACGGGGAGAACACCGGGGAGCTGTTTTTT
clone size: few; V gene: TRBV6-1; D gene: NA; CDR3 length: 15; J gene: TRBJ2-2; CDR3 protein: CASNRDRTNTGELFF; CDR3 DNA: TGTGCCAGCAACCGGGACCGGACGAACACCGGGGAGCTGTTTTTT
clone size: NA; V gene: TRBV5-1; D gene: NA; CDR3 length: 15; J gene: TRBJ2-1; CDR3 protein: CASSQGPGSYNEQFF; CDR3 DNA: TGCGCCAGCAGCCAGGGACCGGGCTCCTACAATGAGCAGTTCTTC
clone size: few; V gene: TRBV20-1; D gene: NA; CDR3 length: 13; J gene: TRBJ1-4; CDR3 protein: CSAGGVTNEKLFF; CDR3 DNA: TGCAGTGCTGGAGGGGTAACTAATGAAAAACTGTTTTTT
clone size: few; V gene: TRBV7-9; D gene: NA; CDR3 length: 13; J gene: TRBJ1-2; CDR3 protein: CAIPFGPAYGYTF; CDR3 DNA: TGTGCCATCCCTTTCGGGCCGGCCTATGGCTACACCTTC
clone size: few; V gene: TRBV6-2/TRBV6-3; D gene: TRBD1; CDR3 length: 14; J gene: TRBJ1-2; CDR3 protein: CASTGTGGIYGYTF; CDR3 DNA: TGTGCCAGCACCGGGACAGGGGGGATCTATGGCTACACCTTC